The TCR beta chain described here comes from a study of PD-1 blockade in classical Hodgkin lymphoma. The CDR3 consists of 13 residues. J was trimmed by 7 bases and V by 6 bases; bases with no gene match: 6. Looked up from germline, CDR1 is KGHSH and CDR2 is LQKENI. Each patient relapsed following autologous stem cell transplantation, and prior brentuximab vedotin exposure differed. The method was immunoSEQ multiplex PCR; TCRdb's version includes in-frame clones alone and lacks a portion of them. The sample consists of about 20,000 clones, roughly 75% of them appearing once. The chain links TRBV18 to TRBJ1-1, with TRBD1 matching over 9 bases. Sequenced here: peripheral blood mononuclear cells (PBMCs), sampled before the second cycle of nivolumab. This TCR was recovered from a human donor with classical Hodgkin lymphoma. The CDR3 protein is CASSLRDRDEAFF. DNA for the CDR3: TGTGCCAGCTCCCTCCGGGACAGGGATGAAGCTTTCTTT.